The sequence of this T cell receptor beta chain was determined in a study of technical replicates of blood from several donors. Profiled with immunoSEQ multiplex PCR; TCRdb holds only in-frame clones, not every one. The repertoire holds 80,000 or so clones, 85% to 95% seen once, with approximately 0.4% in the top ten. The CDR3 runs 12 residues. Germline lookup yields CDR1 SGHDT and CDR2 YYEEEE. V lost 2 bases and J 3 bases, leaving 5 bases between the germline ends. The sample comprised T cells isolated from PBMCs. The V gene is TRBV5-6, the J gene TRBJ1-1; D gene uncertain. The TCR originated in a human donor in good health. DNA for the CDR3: TGTGCCAGCAGCTTCCAGGACACTGAAGCTTTCTTT. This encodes CASSFQDTEAFF.